These 14 T cell receptor beta chains share one sample of origin, sequenced in a study of blood T cells in healthy people across ages (dated by TCRdb to between 2014 and 2016). The library came from 5' RACE. The instrument was an Illumina HiSeq 2500. A second roughly 6 to 11 cycle PCR used a sample-barcoded 5' primer and a J-beta primer mix. In-frame beta chains were kept once TCRdb had trimmed the public reads at Q25 with fastp and called clones with MiXCR. Merged by CDR3 protein, the rows form single entries marked with the most common genes and DNA. This sample has about 730,000 distinct CDR3 sequences in its table, and around 40% of those were observed once. The ten largest make up 20% to 25% of the sample. The sequencing input was blood. The receptors were sampled from a woman aged 60-75 years in good health.

This chain joins TRBV11-2 and TRBJ2-1, with 9 bases identical to TRBD2. Trimming took 5 bases from V and 5 from J; bases not matched to a gene: 7. The CDR3 runs to 15 residues. Per the germline V gene, CDR1 is SGHAT and CDR2 is FQNNGV. The CDR3 region has the DNA TGTGCCAGCAGCCTTTCGGTAGCGGGGGACAATGAGCAGTTCTTC. It codes for CASSLSVAGDNEQFF.

This clonotype was recorded at least ten times. The V and J genes are TRBV29-1 and TRBJ2-1, with D possibly matching TRBD2 (5 bases). CDR1 SQVTM and CDR2 ANQGSEA come from the germline V gene. This CDR3 region has 14 residues. Trimming removed 3 bases from V and 9 bases from J, with 18 bases in between. This CDR3 reads CSVDRGASVGEQFF. DNA of the CDR3: TGCAGCGTTGATCGGGGAGCATCCGTCGGTGAGCAGTTCTTC.

The V call is TRBV20-1, the J call TRBJ2-1; D is unresolved. The ends were cut back, 2 bases at V and 0 bases at J, with 11 bases in the middle. The CDR3 is 15 residues long. Per germline, CDR1 DFQATT and CDR2 SNEGSKA (reference sequence). CDR3 residues: CSARNPPDSYNEQFF. The CDR3 region has the DNA TGCAGTGCTAGAAACCCGCCAGACTCCTACAATGAGCAGTTCTTC.

This sequence joins TRBV20-1 and TRBJ1-6; 9 nucleotides agree with TRBD1. Germline V CDR1 and CDR2: DFQATT, SNEGSKA (reference sequence). There are 15 residues in the CDR3. Trimming cost V 5 bases and J 6 bases; bases outside gene matches: 8. CDR3 region: CSAPVYRGLNSPLHF. CDR3 in DNA: TGCAGTGCTCCAGTGTACAGGGGGCTTAATTCACCCCTCCACTTT.

This clonotype has just a few counts. The rearrangement joins TRBV27 to TRBJ2-7; 7 positions agree with TRBD1. V lost 7 bases and J lost 6; bases outside the gene matches: 15. This CDR3 is 15 amino acids long. Germline V gene sequence: CDR1 MNHEY, CDR2 SMNVEV (reference sequence). CDR3 sequence: CASTQQLGQAGEQYF. The CDR3, as DNA: TGTGCCAGCACCCAACAGCTCGGACAGGCAGGCGAGCAGTACTTC.

V gene TRBV12-3 or TRBV12-4 combines with J gene TRBJ2-5; 11 positions match TRBD1. The J call is uncertain, as TRBJ2-7 better fits the DNA end. The CDR3 extends over 17 amino acids. The CDR3: CASSARDRGLVSYEQYF. CDR3 sequence (DNA): TGTGCCAGCAGTGCAAGGGACAGGGGGTTGGTATCCTACGAGCAGTACTTC.

This clonotype was counted between two and nine times. This chain uses TRBV24-1 with TRBJ1-2; D is ambiguous. In germline, CDR1 is KGHDR, CDR2 SFDVKD. The CDR3 has 13 residues. V lost 4 bases and J lost 7, with 12 bases in between. The CDR3 is CATSDGGRGGYTF. CDR3 nucleotides: TGTGCCACCAGTGACGGCGGGCGGGGTGGCTACACCTTC.

The genes are TRBV5-4 and TRBJ2-1; D might be TRBD2 (5 bases). Germline V gene sequence: CDR1 SGHNT, CDR2 YYREEE (reference sequence). The CDR3 consists of 15 residues. V was trimmed by 3 bases and J by 8 bases, leaving 18 bases between them. The CDR3 DNA sequence: TGTGCCAGCAGCTCGCATAGCGCGCTTCTCCATGAGCAGTTCTTC. Amino acid sequence: CASSSHSALLHEQFF.

This clonotype showed up just a few times. The chain recombines TRBV28 with TRBJ2-7, with TRBD2 matching 13 bases. CDR1 MDHEN and CDR2 SYDVKM come from the germline V gene. J was trimmed by 3 bases and V by 8 bases; bases with no gene match: 7. CDR3 length equals 15 residues. Here the CDR3 DNA reads TGTGCCAGCTCATCCGGACTAGCGGGAGTCTACGAGCAGTACTTC. Its protein is CASSSGLAGVYEQYF.

This clonotype has at least ten counts. This CDR3 is CASSQNNGYTF. The CDR3 nucleotides are TGTGCCAGCAGCCAAAATAATGGCTACACCTTC. The genes are TRBV3-1 and TRBJ1-2; the D is unclear. This CDR3 is 11 amino acids long. Germline V gene data show CDR1 as LGHDT and CDR2 as YNNKEL (reference sequence). The V gene lost 2 bases and the J gene lost 6 bases, with 4 bases spanning the gap.

This clonotype was recorded many times. This chain connects TRBV4-3 to TRBJ2-6, with D hard to call. Trimming removed 0 bases at V and 2 bases at J, with 8 bases between. The germline V gene encodes CDR1 LGHNA and CDR2 YSLEER. This CDR3 is built from 16 residues. CDR3 loop: CASSQDLGTGANVLTF. The CDR3, as DNA: TGCGCCAGCAGCCAAGATCTTGGTACTGGGGCCAACGTCCTGACTTTC.

This sequence joins TRBV7-8 and TRBJ2-3; 7 bases are shared with TRBD1. Trimming removed 1 base from V and 2 bases from J; junction bases left unmatched: 6. The CDR3 consists of 16 residues. The germline V gene has CDR1 SGHVS and CDR2 FQNEAQ. CDR3 in DNA: TGTGCCAGCAGCTTAGGGGACAGCTGCTACACAGATACGCAGTATTTT. Protein product: CASSLGDSCYTDTQYF.

This clonotype was counted at least ten times. The V gene is TRBV4-3, the J gene TRBJ2-1; 11 bases line up with TRBD2. The germline V gene encodes CDR1 LGHNA and CDR2 YSLEER. CDR3 length: 15 amino acids. V dropped 1 base and J dropped 8; count of bases not matched to a gene: 4. The CDR3 DNA reads TGCGCCAGCAGCCAAGGTACTAGCGGGAGAGATGAGCAGTTCTTC. Its protein is CASSQGTSGRDEQFF.

As to this clonotype: Its ends do not fully match the called genes, so a read error is possible. The V and J genes are TRBV7-9 and TRBJ1-2, with D unclear. This CDR3 spans 15 amino acids. Germline V gives CDR1 SEHNR, CDR2 FQNEAQ (reference sequence). CDR3 bases: TGTGCCAGCAGCTTGACGGAGCGACCTAACTATGGCCACACCTTC. Translating gives CASSLTERPNYGHTF.